Shown below are 25 T cell receptor beta chains from a single sample sequenced in a study of T cell changes during pregnancy in multiple sclerosis. This table comes from immunoSEQ multiplex PCR, and its TCRdb copy is limited to in-frame clones, with some not included. The repertoire holds some 71,000 clones, with about 91% as singletons. The sample was peripheral blood, taken after pregnancy. These receptors came from a female donor with multiple sclerosis, enrolled in a pregnancy study.

This sequence joins TRBV5-1 and TRBJ2-5; 9 nucleotides line up with TRBD2. This CDR3 spans 13 amino acids. J lost 5 bases, V lost 3 bases, and 2 bases had no gene match. Germline CDR1 is SGHRS and CDR2 is YFSETQ. CDR3 loop: CASSYGLAETQYF. For the CDR3, the DNA is TGCGCCAGCAGCTATGGACTAGCGGAGACCCAGTACTTC.

J is TRBJ2-1 and V is TRBV4-1; 14 bases align to TRBD2. With V trimmed by 1 base and J by 8 bases, 16 bases remained unmatched. The germline gives CDR1 MGHRA, CDR2 YSYEKL. The CDR3 has 20 amino acids. The CDR3 bases are TGCGCCAGCAGCCAAGTAGGAGGCGGTAAGGGACTAGCGGGAGAGCATGAGCAGTTCTTC. Protein: CASSQVGGGKGLAGEHEQFF.

The chain uses TRBV30 and TRBJ2-1; 9 nucleotides agree with TRBD1. The trim removed 2 bases at V and 4 bases at J, leaving 6 bases unmatched. Germline V gene data show CDR1 as GTSNPN and CDR2 as SVGIG (reference sequence). This CDR3 region has 15 residues. The chain's CDR3 is CAWSPTGGSYNEQFF. CDR3 sequence (DNA): TGTGCCTGGAGTCCCACAGGGGGCTCTTACAATGAGCAGTTCTTC.

The chain employs TRBV28 and TRBJ1-5; unclear D gene. Trimming pared 1 base from V and 0 bases from J, leaving 16 bases between. The CDR3 consists of 18 residues. Looked up from germline, CDR1 is MDHEN and CDR2 is SYDVKM. The CDR3 loop is CASSLSSTARGSNQPQHF. The DNA for the CDR3 is TGTGCCAGCAGTTTATCTAGCACTGCCCGGGGTAGCAATCAGCCCCAGCATTTT.

This chain connects TRBV19 to TRBJ1-4; D perhaps matches TRBD1 (5 bases). There are 14 residues in the CDR3. The germline CDR1 and CDR2 sequences are LNHDA and SQIVND (reference sequence). Trimming removed 4 bases from V and 2 bases from J, with 8 bases in between. For the CDR3, the DNA is TGTGCCAGTAGTAATAGACAGACTAATGAAAAACTGTTTTTT. Translated, it gives CASSNRQTNEKLFF.

The rearrangement uses TRBV5-6 and TRBJ2-4; D might be TRBD2 (5 bases). This CDR3 is 16 amino acids long. The germline gives CDR1 SGHDT, CDR2 YYEEEE. V lost 1 base, J lost 0 bases, and 11 bases lay in between. The CDR3 DNA reads as TGTGCCAGCAGCTTGCCGAGCGGCGCAGCCAAAAACATTCAGTACTTC. Translation: CASSLPSGAAKNIQYF.

The genes are TRBV2 and TRBJ2-3, with TRBD2 matching 7 bases. The germline V gene encodes CDR1 SNHLY and CDR2 FYNNEI. The CDR3 covers 15 residues. After removal of 5 bases from V and 0 bases from J, the junction contained 5 bases not matched to a gene. The CDR3 is CASSPNSGSTDTQYF. CDR3 bases: TGTGCCAGCAGTCCTAATAGCGGGAGCACAGATACGCAGTATTTT.

In nucleotides, the CDR3 is TGTGCCAGCAGCTTAGGAACAGGTTATGGCTACACCTTC. Its translation is CASSLGTGYGYTF. V and J are TRBV7-9 and TRBJ1-2; a weak D match, TRBD1 (5 bases). Trimming pared 1 base from V and 5 bases from J, leaving 8 bases between. The CDR3 loop spans 13 amino acids. Germline lookup yields CDR1 SEHNR and CDR2 FQNEAQ (reference sequence). Using reference TRBV7-9 and TRBJ1-2 for the parts outside the CDR3, the full variable domain is DTGVSQNPRHKITKRGQNVTFRCDPISEHNRLYWYRQTLGQGPEFLTYFQNEAQLEKSRLLSDRFSAERPKGSFSTLEIQRTEQGDSAMYLCASSLGTGYGYTFGSGTRLTVV.

This clone was recorded once. This sequence joins TRBV4-2 and TRBJ1-3, with TRBD1 matching over 7 bases. CDR3 size: 15 residues. V shed 3 bases and J 0 bases; nucleotides not matched to a gene: 2. Germline CDR1 LGHNA, CDR2 YNFKEQ. CDR3 DNA: TGTGCCAGCAGCCAGGACAGGTCCTCTGGAAACACCATATATTTT. It yields the protein CASSQDRSSGNTIYF.

This clone has only one observation. In DNA, the CDR3 is TGTGCCAGCAGCTTGGTGGGGACTAGTGTTTACGAGCAGTACTTC. It yields the protein CASSLVGTSVYEQYF. This chain joins TRBV5-6 and TRBJ2-7, with 8 bases identical to TRBD2. Germline V gene lookup returns CDR1 SGHDT and CDR2 YYEEEE. V gave up 0 bases and J gave up 4 bases; unmatched junction bases: 6. The length of the CDR3 is 15 residues.

This clone occurred once. This chain joins TRBV4-2 and TRBJ2-1, with D unresolved. The CDR3 spans 13 residues. Germline loops: CDR1 LGHNA, CDR2 YNFKEQ. Trimming pared 0 bases from V and 9 bases from J, leaving 9 bases between. CDR3 sequence reads: CASSQESSGEQFF. As DNA, the CDR3 is TGTGCCAGCAGCCAAGAGAGTTCGGGTGAGCAGTTCTTC.

This clone was seen a few times. The chain links TRBV28 to TRBJ2-7; D is unclear. CDR3 length: 15 amino acids. CDR1 is MDHEN, CDR2 SYDVKM, per germline. V was trimmed by 1 base and J by 4 bases, leaving 14 bases between them. CDR3 DNA: TGTGCCAGCAGTTTATCGGCAGCGTTGAGGTACGAGCAGTACTTC. Translation: CASSLSAALRYEQYF.

This clone was counted only a few times. The chain is built from TRBV19 and TRBJ2-1; TRBD2 is a possible D gene (5 bases). The CDR3 totals 15 residues. CDR1 and CDR2 from the germline V gene are LNHDA and SQIVND (reference sequence). Deletions cut 4 bases from V and 5 bases from J, with 15 bases between. The CDR3 DNA is TGTGCCAGTAGTAACCCGGGATTAGTCGACAATGAGCAGTTCTTC. Protein: CASSNPGLVDNEQFF.

The chain links TRBV4-2 to TRBJ2-1; 7 bases line up with TRBD2. CDR1 is LGHNA and CDR2 is YNFKEQ in the germline V gene. The J segment lost 8 bases and the V segment lost 0 bases, leaving 10 bases of the junction unmatched. CDR3 length: 16 amino acids. CDR3 sequence reads: CASSQDRWRESYEQFF. DNA for the CDR3: TGTGCCAGCAGCCAAGATCGATGGCGGGAGTCATATGAGCAGTTCTTC.

The chain carries TRBV5-1 and TRBJ1-4; no definite D call. V was cut by 0 bases and J by 7 bases, with 16 bases left in between. CDR1 SGHRS and CDR2 YFSETQ come from the germline V gene. The CDR3 has 16 amino acids. The CDR3 DNA is TGCGCCAGCAGCTTGGAGGGTGGGAGGCGCGGTGAAAAACTGTTTTTT. Its protein product is CASSLEGGRRGEKLFF.

This rearrangement joins TRBV29-1 to TRBJ2-4; TRBD2 agrees at 13 bases. In germline, CDR1 is SQVTM, CDR2 ANQGSEA. Trimming took 6 bases from V and 8 from J; bases not matched to a gene: 4. The CDR3 has 13 amino acids. CDR3 in amino acids: CSVWTSGRHIQYF. CDR3 in DNA: TGCAGCGTCTGGACTAGCGGGAGACACATTCAGTACTTC. Combining the CDR3 with reference TRBV29-1 and TRBJ2-4 gives the whole variable domain SAVISQKPSRDICQRGTSLTIQCQVDSQVTMMFWYRQQPGQSLTLIATANQGSEATYESGFVIDKFPISRPNLTFSTLTVSNMSPEDSSIYLCSVWTSGRHIQYFGAGTRLSVL.

This chain uses TRBV6-1 with TRBJ2-5; no definite D call. This CDR3 is 11 amino acids long. From germline, CDR1 is MNHNS and CDR2 SASEGT. Deletions cut 8 bases from V and 7 bases from J, with 11 bases between. The CDR3 loop is CASERIGTQYF. The DNA for the CDR3 is TGTGCCAGCGAGAGGATCGGGACCCAGTACTTC.

The chain is built from TRBV28 and TRBJ1-2; no clear D. The V end lost 7 bases, the J end lost 0 bases, and 9 bases lay between the germline ends. Germline V lookup: CDR1 MDHEN, CDR2 SYDVKM. The CDR3 runs 13 residues. CDR3 nucleotide sequence: TGTGCCAGCACCACCGGGTCTAACTATGGCTACACCTTC. Residues: CASTTGSNYGYTF.

This clone was observed a few times. The chain couples TRBV29-1 to TRBJ1-1, with D possibly TRBD1 on 6 matching bases. Trimming removed 1 base at V and 7 bases at J, with 10 bases between. This CDR3 spans 12 amino acids. Germline V gene data show CDR1 as SQVTM and CDR2 as ANQGSEA. This CDR3 is CSVEAKGDEAFF. The CDR3, as DNA: TGCAGCGTTGAAGCGAAGGGGGATGAAGCTTTCTTT.

This chain uses TRBV18 with TRBJ2-7, with D uncertain. Looked up from germline, CDR1 is KGHSH and CDR2 is LQKENI. This CDR3 comprises 14 residues. V lost 1 base and J 5 bases, leaving 12 bases between the germline ends. CDR3 bases: TGTGCCAGCTCACCACGGGTCCAGGTTCACGAGCAGTACTTC. It specifies CASSPRVQVHEQYF.

The chain recombines TRBV18 with TRBJ1-1; 7 positions agree with TRBD1. CDR3 length: 17 amino acids. The trim removed 1 base at V and 1 base at J, leaving 9 bases unmatched. Germline CDR1 and CDR2: KGHSH and LQKENI. CDR3 sequence: CASSPHPTGVGNTEAFF. The CDR3 region has the DNA TGTGCCAGCTCACCACATCCAACAGGGGTGGGGAACACTGAAGCTTTCTTT.

This clone showed up just once. The chain is built from TRBV7-9 and TRBJ1-4; no clear D gene. V was shortened by 10 bases and J by 0 bases, with 15 bases between the two germline ends. The germline V gene encodes CDR1 SEHNR and CDR2 FQNEAQ (reference sequence). There are 15 residues in the CDR3. CDR3 coding DNA: TGTGCCACGGGATTCCAACAGTCAACTAATGAAAAACTGTTTTTT. This sequence encodes CATGFQQSTNEKLFF.

The V gene is TRBV2, the J gene TRBJ2-7; 10 bases align to TRBD2. CDR3 length: 16 residues. The germline CDR1 and CDR2 sequences are SNHLY and FYNNEI. The junction had 7 bases not matched to a gene; V was cut back by 3 bases and J by 2 bases. Here the CDR3 reads CASSEMGTSETYEQYF. The CDR3 coding sequence is TGTGCCAGCAGTGAGATGGGGACTAGCGAAACCTACGAGCAGTACTTC.

The rearrangement uses TRBV19 and TRBJ1-2, with D hard to call. Looked up from germline, CDR1 is LNHDA and CDR2 is SQIVND (reference sequence). V was clipped by 3 bases and J by 8 bases, with 10 bases between them. The CDR3 contains 12 residues. The CDR3, as DNA: TGTGCCAGTAGTATGACTGGTCGAGGCTACACCTTC. This translates into CASSMTGRGYTF.

The gene calls are TRBV5-4 and TRBJ2-1, with 13 positions matching TRBD2. This CDR3 has 16 residues. V shed 4 bases and J 8 bases; nucleotides not matched to a gene: 9. The germline V gene has CDR1 SGHNT and CDR2 YYREEE (reference sequence). The CDR3 spells CASSTGLAGKGDEQFF. In DNA form, the CDR3 reads TGTGCCAGCAGCACGGGACTAGCGGGAAAGGGGGATGAGCAGTTCTTC.